This is a list of T cell receptor beta chains from one sample in a study of OX40 agonist ivuxolimab in advanced cancers. TCRdb's table, derived via immunoSEQ multiplex PCR, lists solely in-frame clones and lacks some. The sample lists about 60,000 clones; approximately 89% were seen once. The starting material was CD4+ or CD8+ T cells sorted from blood, obtained in a trial of the OX40 agonist ivuxolimab. The receptors here all came from an adult with an advanced solid tumor such as melanoma, head and neck, liver or kidney cancer. CDR3s include the opening cysteine and the closing phenylalanine or tryptophan. A D gene is named only where the DNA matches it firmly. Size values are once, few and many counts, or a class for expanded clones, and some rows have none.

cdr3_aa: CASSMVRTGQQPQHF
cdr3_nt: TGTGCCAGTAGTATGGTTCGGACAGGACAACAGCCCCAGCATTTT
v_call: TRBV19
d_call: TRBD1
j_call: TRBJ1-5
clone_size: once

cdr3_aa: CASSQMTGEATGELFF
cdr3_nt: TGTGCCAGCAGCCAAATGACAGGGGAGGCCACCGGGGAGCTGTTTTTT
v_call: TRBV9
d_call: TRBD1
j_call: TRBJ2-2
clone_size: .

cdr3_aa: CASRRQGDTEAFF
cdr3_nt: TGTGCCAGTAGACGACAGGGGGACACTGAAGCTTTCTTT
v_call: TRBV19
d_call: TRBD1
j_call: TRBJ1-1
clone_size: .

cdr3_aa: CASSSGQFTGELFF
cdr3_nt: TGTGCTAGCAGCTCGGGACAGTTCACCGGGGAGCTGTTTTTT
v_call: TRBV7-7
d_call: TRBD1
j_call: TRBJ2-2
clone_size: .

cdr3_aa: CASSSRPGTDFSGANVLTF
cdr3_nt: TGTGCCAGCAGCTCCCGGCCCGGGACAGACTTCTCTGGGGCCAACGTCCTGACTTTC
v_call: TRBV7-2
d_call: TRBD1
j_call: TRBJ2-6
clone_size: .

cdr3_aa: CASSSWDSLTQYF
cdr3_nt: TGTGCCAGCAGCAGTTGGGACTCCTTAACCCAGTACTTC
v_call: TRBV21-1
d_call: .
j_call: TRBJ2-5
clone_size: .

cdr3_aa: CASSLVGAENNEQFF
cdr3_nt: TGTGCCAGCAGCTTAGTGGGAGCTGAAAACAATGAGCAGTTCTTC
v_call: TRBV7-2
d_call: .
j_call: TRBJ2-1
clone_size: .

cdr3_aa: CASSQEGGGYTGELFF
cdr3_nt: TGCGCCAGCAGCCAAGAAGGGGGAGGGTACACCGGGGAGCTGTTTTTT
v_call: TRBV4-1
d_call: .
j_call: TRBJ2-2
clone_size: .

cdr3_aa: CASSLGFGGYGYTF
cdr3_nt: TGTGCCAGCAGCTTAGGATTTGGCGGCTATGGCTACACCTTC
v_call: TRBV5-4
d_call: .
j_call: TRBJ1-2
clone_size: .

cdr3_aa: CASSVRQGGDYGYTF
cdr3_nt: TGCGCCAGCAGCGTCCGACAGGGTGGTGACTATGGCTACACCTTC
v_call: TRBV5-1
d_call: TRBD1
j_call: TRBJ1-2
clone_size: .

cdr3_aa: CASSFLGVGNEGGQYF
cdr3_nt: TGCGCCAGCAGCTTTCTGGGAGTCGGAAATGAGGGAGGGCAGTACTTC
v_call: TRBV5-1
d_call: .
j_call: TRBJ2-7
clone_size: once

cdr3_aa: CASSPGRGYGYTF
cdr3_nt: TGTGCCAGTAGTCCGGGCAGAGGTTATGGTTACACCTTC
v_call: TRBV19
d_call: .
j_call: TRBJ1-2
clone_size: .

cdr3_aa: CASSPRRDGDMYF
cdr3_nt: TGTGCCAGCAGCCCCAGAAGAGATGGGGATATGTACTTC
v_call: TRBV14
d_call: .
j_call: TRBJ2-7
clone_size: .

cdr3_aa: CASSLGQAFYEQYF
cdr3_nt: TGCGCCAGCAGCTTGGGGCAGGCCTTCTACGAGCAGTACTTC
v_call: TRBV5-1
d_call: .
j_call: TRBJ2-7
clone_size: .

cdr3_aa: CASSLSGSYGYEQFF
cdr3_nt: TGTGCCAGCAGCCTTAGCGGGAGTTATGGGTATGAGCAGTTCTTC
v_call: TRBV7-9
d_call: TRBD2
j_call: TRBJ2-1
clone_size: .

cdr3_aa: CASSMQGPGELFF
cdr3_nt: TGTGCCAGCAGCATGCAGGGGCCCGGGGAGCTGTTTTTT
v_call: TRBV5-6
d_call: .
j_call: TRBJ2-2
clone_size: .

cdr3_aa: CASSFRGSGSSTDTQYF
cdr3_nt: TGTGCCAGCAGCTTTAGGGGTTCGGGGAGCAGCACAGATACGCAGTATTTT
v_call: TRBV11-2
d_call: .
j_call: TRBJ2-3
clone_size: few

cdr3_aa: CASSPSGTYGYTF
cdr3_nt: TGTGCCAGCAGCCCGTCGGGAACCTATGGCTACACCTTC
v_call: TRBV7-2
d_call: .
j_call: TRBJ1-2
clone_size: few

cdr3_aa: CASSRGLEDEQFF
cdr3_nt: TGTGCCAGCAGTAGGGGACTAGAGGATGAGCAGTTCTTC
v_call: TRBV2
d_call: TRBD2
j_call: TRBJ2-1
clone_size: .

cdr3_aa: CASSFTANTEAFF
cdr3_nt: TGTGCCAGCAGCTTCACAGCGAACACTGAAGCTTTCTTT
v_call: TRBV5-4
d_call: .
j_call: TRBJ1-1
clone_size: few

cdr3_aa: CASSLVVGSNQPQHF
cdr3_nt: TGTGCCAGCAGCCTAGTGGTGGGGAGCAATCAGCCCCAGCATTTT
v_call: TRBV7-2
d_call: .
j_call: TRBJ1-5
clone_size: .

cdr3_aa: CAISESTDRVGDTGELFF
cdr3_nt: TGTGCCATCAGTGAGTCGACGGACAGGGTAGGGGACACCGGGGAGCTGTTTTTT
v_call: TRBV10-3
d_call: TRBD1
j_call: TRBJ2-2
clone_size: .

cdr3_aa: CASSVTGESSYEQYF
cdr3_nt: TGCGCCAGCAGTGTAACAGGGGAAAGCTCCTACGAGCAGTACTTC
v_call: TRBV5-1
d_call: TRBD1
j_call: TRBJ2-7
clone_size: .

cdr3_aa: CASSYQGSHGYTF
cdr3_nt: TGTGCCAGCAGTTACCAGGGATCCCATGGCTACACCTTC
v_call: TRBV2
d_call: .
j_call: TRBJ1-2
clone_size: .

cdr3_aa: CASSEDDYEQYF
cdr3_nt: TGTGCCAGCAGCGAAGACGACTACGAGCAGTACTTC
v_call: TRBV7-8
d_call: .
j_call: TRBJ2-7
clone_size: medium-sized

cdr3_aa: CSARTETAYSF
cdr3_nt: TGCAGTGCTAGAACCGAGACGGCCTACTCCTTC
v_call: TRBV20-1
d_call: .
j_call: TRBJ2-7
clone_size: .

cdr3_aa: CASSIGPGYEQYF
cdr3_nt: TGTGCCAGTAGTATAGGCCCAGGTTACGAGCAGTACTTC
v_call: TRBV19
d_call: .
j_call: TRBJ2-7
clone_size: .

cdr3_aa: CASTGGSSGNTIYF
cdr3_nt: TGCGCCAGCACCGGCGGGAGCTCTGGAAACACCATATATTTT
v_call: TRBV5-1
d_call: .
j_call: TRBJ1-3
clone_size: .

cdr3_aa: CASSIDKVRSGANVLTF
cdr3_nt: TGTGCCAGCAGCATAGACAAGGTCCGCTCTGGGGCCAACGTCCTGACTTTC
v_call: TRBV21-1
d_call: .
j_call: TRBJ2-6
clone_size: .

cdr3_aa: CAWSGQDYEQYF
cdr3_nt: TGTGCCTGGAGTGGACAGGACTACGAGCAGTACTTC
v_call: TRBV30
d_call: .
j_call: TRBJ2-7
clone_size: .

cdr3_aa: CASSPGTGNTIYF
cdr3_nt: TGTGCCAGCTCACCAGGGACCGGAAACACCATATATTTT
v_call: TRBV18
d_call: .
j_call: TRBJ1-3
clone_size: .

cdr3_aa: CASSIPGLADTQYF
cdr3_nt: TGTGCCAGTAGTATTCCCGGACTAGCGGATACGCAGTATTTT
v_call: TRBV19
d_call: TRBD2
j_call: TRBJ2-3
clone_size: .

cdr3_aa: CASSSNVANYGYTF
cdr3_nt: TGTGCCAGCAGCTCAAACGTAGCTAACTATGGCTACACCTTC
v_call: TRBV11-2
d_call: .
j_call: TRBJ1-2
clone_size: .

cdr3_aa: CASSQRLAVYEQYF
cdr3_nt: TGTGCCAGCAGTCAAAGACTAGCGGTCTACGAGCAGTACTTC
v_call: TRBV28
d_call: TRBD2
j_call: TRBJ2-7
clone_size: .

cdr3_aa: CASSLESGNTIYF
cdr3_nt: TGTGCCAGCAGCTTAGAATCTGGAAACACCATATATTTT
v_call: TRBV11-3
d_call: .
j_call: TRBJ1-3
clone_size: .

cdr3_aa: CASNEGHTLDDQFF
cdr3_nt: TGTGCCAGCAACGAAGGTCACACCCTCGATGACCAGTTCTTC
v_call: TRBV6-1
d_call: .
j_call: TRBJ2-1
clone_size: .

cdr3_aa: CASSQESAGKSYNSPLHF
cdr3_nt: TGCGCCAGCAGCCAAGAATCGGCAGGAAAGTCCTATAATTCACCCCTCCACTTT
v_call: TRBV4-3
d_call: .
j_call: TRBJ1-6
clone_size: .

cdr3_aa: CASSFGRGYPANEKLFF
cdr3_nt: TGTGCCAGCAGTTTTGGCAGGGGTTATCCAGCTAATGAAAAACTGTTTTTT
v_call: TRBV28
d_call: .
j_call: TRBJ1-4
clone_size: .

cdr3_aa: CASSIGGVETQYF
cdr3_nt: TGTGCCAGTAGTATAGGTGGGGTTGAGACCCAGTACTTC
v_call: TRBV19
d_call: .
j_call: TRBJ2-5
clone_size: .

cdr3_aa: CASSLGQGSYEQYF
cdr3_nt: TGCGCCAGCAGCTTAGGACAGGGATCATACGAGCAGTACTTC
v_call: TRBV5-1
d_call: TRBD1
j_call: TRBJ2-7
clone_size: .

cdr3_aa: CASSPDQNTGELFF
cdr3_nt: TGTGCCAGCTCACCGGACCAGAACACCGGGGAGCTGTTTTTT
v_call: TRBV18
d_call: .
j_call: TRBJ2-2
clone_size: .

cdr3_aa: CASSSGYTNEKLFF
cdr3_nt: TGTGCCAGCAGTTCGGGGTATACTAATGAAAAACTGTTTTTT
v_call: TRBV28
d_call: .
j_call: TRBJ1-4
clone_size: .

cdr3_aa: CASSLFGPATDTQYF
cdr3_nt: TGTGCCAGCAGCTTATTTGGTCCGGCGACAGATACGCAGTATTTT
v_call: TRBV11-2
d_call: .
j_call: TRBJ2-3
clone_size: .

cdr3_aa: CASSRGNQETQYF
cdr3_nt: TGTGCCAGCTCCCGGGGTAACCAAGAGACCCAGTACTTC
v_call: TRBV28
d_call: .
j_call: TRBJ2-5
clone_size: .

cdr3_aa: CASTTSGNEQYF
cdr3_nt: TGTGCCAGCACGACTAGCGGGAACGAGCAGTACTTC
v_call: TRBV28
d_call: TRBD2
j_call: TRBJ2-7
clone_size: once

cdr3_aa: CASSFQRGANVLTF
cdr3_nt: TGTGCCAGCAGCTTCCAACGGGGGGCCAACGTCCTGACTTTC
v_call: TRBV5-8
d_call: .
j_call: TRBJ2-6
clone_size: .

cdr3_aa: CASSSGLAGASHEQYF
cdr3_nt: TGTGCCAGCTCATCAGGACTAGCGGGGGCCTCCCACGAGCAGTACTTC
v_call: TRBV18
d_call: TRBD2
j_call: TRBJ2-7
clone_size: .

cdr3_aa: CASSYQTGSGELFF
cdr3_nt: TGTGCCAGCAGCTACCAGACAGGGTCTGGGGAGCTGTTTTTT
v_call: TRBV5-6
d_call: TRBD1
j_call: TRBJ2-2
clone_size: .

cdr3_aa: CASSPSGQGPQETQYF
cdr3_nt: TGTGCCAGCTCACCGTCGGGACAGGGGCCACAAGAGACCCAGTACTTC
v_call: TRBV18
d_call: TRBD1
j_call: TRBJ2-5
clone_size: once

cdr3_aa: CAISESLAGGQETQYF
cdr3_nt: TGTGCCATCAGTGAGTCCCTAGCGGGAGGACAAGAGACCCAGTACTTC
v_call: TRBV10-3
d_call: TRBD2
j_call: TRBJ2-5
clone_size: .

cdr3_aa: CASSPPGQGNEQYF
cdr3_nt: TGTGCCAGCTCACCCCCGGGACAGGGGAACGAGCAGTACTTC
v_call: TRBV18
d_call: TRBD1
j_call: TRBJ2-7
clone_size: .

cdr3_aa: CASSRTSGSDEQFF
cdr3_nt: TGTGCCAGCAGCAGGACTAGCGGGAGCGATGAGCAGTTCTTC
v_call: TRBV7-3
d_call: TRBD2
j_call: TRBJ2-1
clone_size: .

cdr3_aa: CASSRSWNTGELFF
cdr3_nt: TGTGCCAGCTCAAGATCATGGAACACCGGGGAGCTGTTTTTT
v_call: TRBV2
d_call: .
j_call: TRBJ2-2
clone_size: .

cdr3_aa: CASSLGVADNEQFF
cdr3_nt: TGTGCCAGCAGCTTAGGTGTGGCCGACAATGAGCAGTTCTTC
v_call: TRBV7-9
d_call: .
j_call: TRBJ2-1
clone_size: .

cdr3_aa: CASSGSGESTDTQYF
cdr3_nt: TGTGCCAGCAGCGGCTCGGGAGAGTCCACAGATACGCAGTATTTT
v_call: TRBV6-1
d_call: .
j_call: TRBJ2-3
clone_size: .

cdr3_aa: CASSLYYGYTF
cdr3_nt: TGTGCCAGCAGTCTCTATTATGGCTACACCTTC
v_call: TRBV9
d_call: .
j_call: TRBJ1-2
clone_size: few

cdr3_aa: CASKVEGNTGELFF
cdr3_nt: TGTGCCAGTAAGGTCGAGGGAAACACCGGGGAGCTGTTTTTT
v_call: TRBV19
d_call: .
j_call: TRBJ2-2
clone_size: .